A single sample gave rise to the 21 T cell receptor beta chains below, sequenced in a study of cytomegalovirus exposure and HLA in healthy donors. PCR used 60 Vbeta primers and 13 Jbeta primers. Assay: immunoSEQ multiplex PCR; the TCRdb copy retains only in-frame clones and omits some. The table lists roughly 170,000 clones, about four fifths of them singletons. Sequencing input: PBMCs. Receptors originate from a man aged 25 to 45 in good health and CMV-seropositive.

The J gene is TRBJ2-7, the V gene TRBV30; 8 bases map to TRBD2. Germline CDR1 GTSNPN, CDR2 SVGIG (reference sequence). CDR3 length: 14 amino acids. V was clipped by 3 bases and J by 3 bases; unmatched bases: 7. CDR3 coding DNA: TGTGCCTGGAGCGACACCGGGACTAGCTACGAGCAGTACTTC. It translates to CAWSDTGTSYEQYF.

This chain links TRBV19 with TRBJ1-1, with no clear D. This CDR3 comprises 12 residues. Germline V gene lookup returns CDR1 LNHDA and CDR2 SQIVND (reference sequence). The V end lost 5 bases, the J end lost 6 bases, and 10 bases lay between the germline ends. The CDR3 nucleotides are TGTGCCAGTAGTTCGGTTGTCGCTGAAGCTTTCTTT. This encodes CASSSVVAEAFF.

This clone turned up a few times. The chain combines TRBV4-1 with TRBJ2-2; 10 bases are a match to TRBD2. V shed 0 bases, J shed 6 bases, and the junction held 7 bases outside the gene matches. The germline gives CDR1 MGHRA, CDR2 YSYEKL. The CDR3 is made up of 17 amino acids. CDR3 DNA sequence: TGCGCCAGCAGCCAAGATTGGCTAGCGGGAGCGGCCGGGGAGCTGTTTTTT. This codes for CASSQDWLAGAAGELFF.

This chain connects TRBV19 to TRBJ2-7, with TRBD1 matching 11 bases. The length of the CDR3 is 15 residues. Germline V gene lookup returns CDR1 LNHDA and CDR2 SQIVND (reference sequence). With 1 base clipped from V and 5 bases from J, the junction kept 4 bases outside the gene matches. CDR3 residues: CASSIVGTGGDEQYF. As DNA, the CDR3 is TGTGCCAGTAGTATAGTGGGGACAGGGGGTGACGAGCAGTACTTC.

This chain uses TRBV18 with TRBJ2-1, with 14 bases that match TRBD2. CDR1 is KGHSH, CDR2 LQKENI, per germline. J gave up 8 bases and V 1 base, and 4 bases lay outside the gene matches. The CDR3 has 16 residues. CDR3 bases: TGTGCCAGCTCACCACGACTAGCGGGGGGGTTCGATGAGCAGTTCTTC. This translates into CASSPRLAGGFDEQFF.

This clone was detected only once. The gene calls are TRBV11-3 and TRBJ2-3, with 11 bases matching TRBD2. Germline-derived CDR1 and CDR2 are SGHNT and YENEEA. This CDR3 contains 16 residues. Trimming cost V 4 bases and J 5 bases; bases outside gene matches: 8. The CDR3: CASSSYSGGGKDTQYF. CDR3 DNA sequence: TGTGCCAGCAGCTCCTATAGCGGGGGGGGAAAAGATACGCAGTATTTT.

The count of this clone is one. This chain connects TRBV4-3 to TRBJ2-7, with 9 bases matching TRBD1. The germline V gene encodes CDR1 LGHNA and CDR2 YSLEER. The V and J ends lost 0 bases and 4 bases, in that order; junction bases with no gene match: 4. The CDR3 contains 15 residues. CDR3 in DNA: TGCGCCAGCAGCCAAGACCACAGGGGGCGGTACGAGCAGTACTTC. Translation: CASSQDHRGRYEQYF.

The chain uses TRBV19 and TRBJ1-4, with TRBD1 as a possible D gene (5 bases). Germline V gene lookup returns CDR1 LNHDA and CDR2 SQIVND (reference sequence). Between the trimmed V and J ends, which lost 1 base and 4 bases, there was a span of 10 bases. The CDR3 is 15 amino acids. The DNA for the CDR3 is TGTGCCAGTAGTATAGCGGCAGGGATTAATGAAAAACTGTTTTTT. This translates into CASSIAAGINEKLFF.

This sequence joins TRBV10-3 and TRBJ1-1, with a weak D call TRBD1 (5 bases). Per germline, CDR1 ENHRY and CDR2 SYGVKD. This CDR3 is 12 amino acids long. V was shortened by 4 bases and J by 5 bases, with 8 bases between the two germline ends. CDR3 loop: CAISAGGTEAFF. The DNA of the CDR3 is TGTGCCATCAGTGCGGGGGGGACTGAAGCTTTCTTT.

The V and J genes are TRBV11-3 and TRBJ2-6; TRBD1 is a possible D gene (5 bases). V was clipped by 4 bases and J by 4 bases, with 14 bases between them. Germline lookup yields CDR1 SGHNT and CDR2 YENEEA. This CDR3 has 16 residues. Here the CDR3 reads CASSSRAVEGANVLTF. The CDR3 DNA reads TGTGCCAGCAGCTCCAGGGCGGTTGAGGGGGCCAACGTCCTGACTTTC.

V is TRBV27 and J is TRBJ1-1; TRBD1 matches at 11 bases. Germline V gene lookup returns CDR1 MNHEY and CDR2 SMNVEV (reference sequence). The CDR3 is 14 residues long. With V trimmed by 7 bases and J by 5 bases, 6 bases remained unmatched. In DNA form, the CDR3 reads TGTGCCAGCACCAAGGACAGGGGGCTTACTGAAGCTTTCTTT. Residues: CASTKDRGLTEAFF.

In this sample, this clone turned up a few times. The chain couples TRBV6-1 to TRBJ1-5, with D tentatively TRBD1 (5 bases). The CDR3 consists of 14 residues. V dropped 2 bases and J dropped 8 bases, with 13 bases sitting between them. Germline V CDR1 and CDR2: MNHNS, SASEGT. The CDR3 region has the DNA TGTGCCAGCAGTGAATCGGGGGGGAAGAAGCCCCAGCATTTT. Residues: CASSESGGKKPQHF.

This clone was observed a few times. The genes are TRBV2 and TRBJ2-3; TRBD2 matches at 12 bases. This CDR3 is built from 16 residues. V trimming: 5 bases; J trimming: 2 bases; junction bases outside the gene matches: 5. Germline V gene data show CDR1 as SNHLY and CDR2 as FYNNEI. In nucleotides, the CDR3 is TGTGCCAGCAGTACCGGGACTAGCGGGTTCACAGATACGCAGTATTTT. Translated, it gives CASSTGTSGFTDTQYF. Based on the CDR3 plus reference TRBV2 and TRBJ2-3, the full variable domain is EPEVTQTPSHQVTQMGQEVILRCVPISNHLYFYWYRQILGQKVEFLVSFYNNEISEKSEIFDDQFSVERPDGSNFTLKIRSTKLEDSAMYFCASSTGTSGFTDTQYFGPGTRLTVL.

This chain links TRBV19 with TRBJ1-5, with D possibly matching TRBD1 (5 bases). The CDR3 loop spans 14 amino acids. V lost 7 bases and J 5 bases, leaving 15 bases between the germline ends. Germline V lookup: CDR1 LNHDA, CDR2 SQIVND (reference sequence). The CDR3 nucleotides read TGTGCCAGTAACCCCGGCGGGGCGTATCAGCCCCAGCATTTT. Protein product: CASNPGGAYQPQHF.

This clone was seen a single time. The V call is TRBV5-1, the J call TRBJ1-2; D is perhaps TRBD1 (6 bases). The CDR3 runs to 14 residues. CDR1 is SGHRS, CDR2 YFSETQ, per germline. Trimming took 1 base from V and 6 from J, leaving 13 bases between them. In DNA form, the CDR3 reads TGCGCCAGCAGCTTGATCGTAGAGGGGGATGGCTACACCTTC. Its translation: CASSLIVEGDGYTF. The full variable domain, its missing parts supplied by reference TRBV5-1 and TRBJ1-2, is KAGVTQTPRYLIKTRGQQVTLSCSPISGHRSVSWYQQTPGQGLQFLFEYFSETQRNKGNFPGRFSGRQFSNSRSEMNVSTLELGDSALYLCASSLIVEGDGYTFGSGTRLTVV.

The chain carries TRBV7-2 and TRBJ1-2; 8 nucleotides align to TRBD1. Trimming removed 5 bases from V and 7 bases from J; junction bases left unmatched: 12. This CDR3 spans 15 amino acids. Looked up from germline, CDR1 is SGHTA and CDR2 is FQGNSA. CDR3 loop: CASSARQGPTAGYTF. The CDR3 DNA sequence: TGTGCCAGCAGCGCCCGACAGGGGCCGACGGCTGGCTACACCTTC.

The chain couples TRBV11-2 to TRBJ2-5; D unclear. Trimming shortened V by 1 base and J by 7 bases, and 4 bases separated the two germline ends. The CDR3 totals 11 residues. Germline V gene sequence: CDR1 SGHAT, CDR2 FQNNGV. CDR3 in DNA: TGTGCCAGCAGCTTAGCATCGACCCAGTACTTC. Amino acids: CASSLASTQYF.

The CDR3 sequence: CASSRATGSDTYEQYF. CDR3 nucleotide sequence: TGCGCCAGCAGCCGTGCAACAGGTTCGGACACCTACGAGCAGTACTTC. The rearrangement joins TRBV4-1 to TRBJ2-7; the D gene is possibly TRBD1 (5 bases). Trimming shortened V by 4 bases and J by 2 bases, and 18 bases separated the two germline ends. This CDR3 is built from 16 residues. CDR1 is MGHRA and CDR2 is YSYEKL in the germline V gene.

The chain uses TRBV5-4 and TRBJ2-7; 7 bases fit TRBD2. The CDR3 sequence is 15 residues long. Unmatched junction bases numbered 10, after V lost 4 bases and J lost 3 bases. Germline lookup yields CDR1 SGHNT and CDR2 YYREEE (reference sequence). This CDR3 is CASSGGLERGYEQYF. As DNA, the CDR3 is TGTGCCAGCAGCGGAGGACTAGAGAGGGGCTACGAGCAGTACTTC.

In its sample, this clone was seen once. An end of the junction does not agree with germline; a read error may underlie this. The chain combines TRBV10-1 with TRBJ2-3; 10 positions agree with TRBD2. Germline CDR1 and CDR2: WNHNN and SYGVQD (reference sequence). The CDR3 runs 16 residues. This CDR3 reads CASSLGAGGDTDTQYF. The CDR3 DNA reads as TGCGCCAGCAGTCTCGGAGCGGGAGGGGACACAGACACGCAGTATTTT.

This chain links TRBV2 with TRBJ1-2; no clear D. Germline V lookup: CDR1 SNHLY, CDR2 FYNNEI. Between the trimmed V and J ends, which lost 4 bases and 0 bases, there was a span of 9 bases. CDR3 length: 14 amino acids. CDR3 sequence (DNA): TGTGCCAGCAGTGTACAGAACTCTAACTATGGCTACACCTTC. Translation gives CASSVQNSNYGYTF.